This T cell receptor beta chain was captured in a study of cytomegalovirus exposure and HLA in healthy donors. PCR primers comprised 60 Vbeta and 13 Jbeta primers. The method was immunoSEQ multiplex PCR; TCRdb's version includes in-frame clones alone and lacks a portion of them. Seen here are about 110,000 clones, around four fifths observed once, and the top ten hold about 3.2%. The trim removed 6 bases at V and 4 bases at J, leaving 7 bases unmatched. This CDR3 region has 14 residues. The germline V gene encodes CDR1 MDHEN and CDR2 SYDVKM. This chain joins TRBV28 and TRBJ1-1; 8 bases match TRBD1. The specimen sequenced was PBMCs. This receptor was obtained from an older woman in good health and CMV-seropositive. CDR3 residues: CASSLTGVRTEAFF. CDR3 DNA sequence: TGTGCCAGCAGCCTGACAGGGGTTCGCACTGAAGCTTTCTTT.